The source of this T cell receptor beta chain is a study of T cells in Graves' hyperthyroidism and ophthalmopathy (dated by TCRdb to between 2018 and 2021). Regarding the study in general: Peripheral blood was collected at initial diagnosis, before any treatment. For training and testing, the approximately 92 patients in the discovery cohort were randomly divided in a 7:3 ratio. To identify distinguishing TCR V-J signatures, a discovery cohort of 95 to 100 patients was used, comprising roughly 45 with Graves' ophthalmopathy and 57 with stable Graves' hyperthyroidism. The paper describes TCR Vbeta CDR3 sequencing of 130 to 150 peripheral blood samples, made up of roughly 45 ophthalmopathy patients, more than 70 hyperthyroidism patients and some 17 progressor patients. Thyroid tissue and blood T-cell repertoires from six Graves' hyperthyroidism patients were also compared in the study. Once sampling was done, hyperthyroidism patients were given methimazole at a starting dose of 30 mg daily, whereas ophthalmopathy patients were given high-dose intravenous methylprednisolone. An independent validation cohort of 18 to 20 hyperthyroidism patients and about 15 patients who later progressed to ophthalmopathy tested prospective prediction of ophthalmopathy.

The TCR beta CDR3 regions were amplified from RNA transcripts. A first-round RT-PCR of the TCR CDR3 used the HTBI primer set with the Qiagen OneStep RT-PCR kit. Libraries were constructed in a second round of multiplex PCR, after which size selection and purification were carried out. Paired-end sequencing of the libraries was performed with 100 bp reads on an Illumina HiSeq2000. The study's own analysis went as follows. SOAPnuke was used to process the raw data, throwing out any read that contained adapters or uncalled bases, had a mean Phred below 15, or lacked an exact constant-primer or identifier match. COPE v1.2.5 was used to merge the high-quality paired reads, and each unique nucleotide sequence was defined as a clonotype. Clonotypes were aligned to IMGT TRBV, TRBD and TRBJ reference segments using MiTCR v1.1. Only V-J combinations with frequency above 0.0001, covering approximately 99% of repertoires, were analysed. A TCS score was defined as the ratio of F50 (clonal expansion) to E x V (chaos), with BLOSUM62-based TCRdist applied between CDR3 peptides within each V-J. Welch's t-statistics and random forest reduced roughly 500 V-J features to about 13, which were used in a naive Bayes classifier (R e1071). TCRdb took the public reads, trimmed them with fastp at Q25, ran MiXCR for clone calling and kept in-frame beta chains. Entries that share a CDR3 protein sequence are merged under the most common genes and DNA. These V and J calls originate from TCRdb's pipeline instead of the authors' own analysis. Counted in this sample were fewer than 550,000 distinct CDR3 sequences; approximately 25% of them appeared once. The top ten clonotypes cover 11% of the sample.

This clonotype was counted a few times. The antigen it binds to is not known. No much larger clonotype is one base removed from it; base qualities were not supplied. Ophthalmopathy patients had moderately to severely active disease, with a Clinical Activity Score of 3 or more, a NOSPECS grade of 4 or more, and a disease duration of less than 3 months. Patients with uncontrolled infections, other autoimmune diseases, pregnancy or lactation were excluded. Diagnoses relied on clinical symptoms, serum thyroxine and TRAb, thyroid ultrasound and orbital computed tomography. PBMCs were separated from over 9 ml of fresh peripheral blood using Ficoll-Paque density gradient centrifugation. Trizol reagent was used to extract total RNA, and RNA quality was then checked on an Agilent 2100 Bioanalyzer. Findings and caveats that apply to the study as a whole: No statistical method was used to set the sample size in advance, and investigators knew the group allocation. Blood samples also contained most of the expanded thyroid clonotypes (frequency above 0.001), which suggests that blood repertoires may reflect thyroid immune responses. A model built on a 13 V-J signature distinguished ophthalmopathy from stable hyperthyroidism, reaching around 90% sensitivity and 81.08% specificity in cross-validation and 80%/75% in testing. In validation, the model predicted progression to ophthalmopathy a median of approximately 6.3 months before onset, with around 70% sensitivity and more than 72% specificity.

The CDR3 sequence holds 12 residues, the cysteine and phenylalanine included. CDR3 DNA only is kept here, 36 bases in frame from base 1. V gives up 7 bases and J gives up 2 bases, and the segment between their germline ends measures 9 bases. Reading the germline V gene gives CDR1 MNHNS and CDR2 SASEGT. The TCR was taken from a woman aged 25 to 39 with Graves' ophthalmopathy. The chain is encoded by TRBV6-1 joined to TRBJ2-7; the D gene is possibly TRBD1, with 6 bases matching. Sequenced input: blood. The CDR3 sequence is CASTTGTYEQYF. The nucleotide sequence is given as TGTGCCAGCACGACAGGAACCTACGAGCAGTACTTC.